This T cell receptor (beta chain) is drawn from a study of blood T cells in healthy people across ages. The CDR3 has 14 residues. Germline loops: CDR1 WSHSY, CDR2 SAAADI. Trimming took off 4 bases at V and 6 bases at J, with 13 bases between the two ends. Then a second PCR, running about 7 to 11 cycles, was carried out with a sample-barcoded 5' primer and a J-beta primer mix. One entry per CDR3 protein, called by TCRdb with MiXCR from the 5' RACE reads. The sample includes approximately 730,000 distinct CDR3 sequences, less than 70% of them seen just once. This clonotype was detected only a few times.

The TCR originated in a man older than 75 in good health. Sample: blood. The chain links TRBV10-2 to TRBJ2-4; D tentatively fits TRBD1 or TRBD2 (5 bases each). As DNA, the CDR3 is TGCGCCAGCAGTGGTGGGACCCCGGGAAACATTCAGTACTTC. This translates into CASSGGTPGNIQYF.